This TCR beta chain derives from a study of blood T cell repertoires in COVID-19. Study-level information: Sample material is recorded as cDNA or gDNA derived from T cells, B-cell-depleted T cells, or PBMCs.

Trimming cost V 6 bases and J 4 bases; bases outside gene matches: 9. The CDR3 is made up of 15 amino acids. Germline V gene data show CDR1 as MGHDK and CDR2 as SYGVNS. This clone was recorded once. Study processing details: Estimated nucleated cell counts came from reference gene primer amplification. TCRdb keeps only in-frame clones here, not all; method: immunoSEQ multiplex PCR. V, J and clone size reflect that table, while D and trimming were determined from the DNA. The profile shows over 250,000 clones, around 85% of them singletons. This receptor was taken from a woman in her sixties or seventies with acute or convalescent COVID-19. Sequenced material: peripheral blood. The V gene is TRBV25-1, the J gene TRBJ2-1; 7 bases line up with TRBD2. The CDR3 loop is CASSPRGRKYNEQFF. Here the CDR3 DNA reads TGTGCCAGCAGCCCGCGGGGGAGAAAATACAATGAGCAGTTCTTC.